This TCR beta chain was identified in a study of post-analysis software for immune sequencing data. Study-level information: Both relapsing-remitting and secondary progressive multiple sclerosis featured among the disease courses, as did progressive-relapsing multiple sclerosis.

Study-wide results and limits: Normalized Chao1 diversity was significantly reduced in patients versus controls. Patients showed TRBV5-6, TRBV5-1 and TRBV20-1 among five TRBV segments more frequent than in controls. Analysis by F measure revealed that same-batch samples clustered strongly together.

This CDR3 region has 15 residues. In germline, CDR1 is SNHLY, CDR2 FYNNEI. Trimming cost V 4 bases and J 4 bases; bases outside gene matches: 9. Unique-molecular-identifier-tagged TCR beta cDNA libraries were used. TCRdb passed the PCR reads through MiXCR, listing each CDR3 protein once. There are more than 350,000 distinct CDR3 sequences in the sample; 30% to 40% occur only once, and about 7.6% lies in the top ten. As to this clonotype: What it binds is not known.

The chain has TRBV2 and TRBJ1-2; 7 bases line up with TRBD1. Sequencing input: blood. This clonotype originated in a girl aged 2 to 10 with multiple sclerosis. CDR3 residues: CASSVDRVGPYGYTF. The CDR3 DNA sequence: TGTGCCAGCAGTGTAGACAGGGTTGGTCCCTATGGCTACACCTTC.